Reported below is one T cell receptor (beta chain). Its antigen is not known. Authors of the study amplified TCR beta CDR3 regions from RNA transcripts. The HTBI primer set drove a first-round RT-PCR of the TCR CDR3. MiXCR was run by TCRdb on the multiplex PCR reads, yielding one entry per CDR3 protein. Found here are around 250,000 distinct CDR3 sequences, about a sixth of them singletons; the top ten hold 28%. This entry belongs to a study of T cells in Graves' hyperthyroidism and ophthalmopathy. Study results and limitations: The blood repertoire included most of the expanded thyroid clonotypes above 0.001.

The CDR3 sequence is 12 residues long. Trimming removed 3 bases at V and 5 bases at J, with 10 bases between. Germline V gene lookup returns CDR1 DFQATT and CDR2 SNEGSKA (reference sequence). The sequencing input was blood. The chain carries TRBV20-1 and TRBJ1-2, with a possible D match to TRBD1 (6 bases). This clonotype was sampled from a woman aged 18-29 years with Graves' ophthalmopathy. In DNA, the CDR3 is TGCAGTGCTAGGGAAGGGGGGTATGGCTACACCTTC. This sequence encodes CSAREGGYGYTF.